The 2 T cell receptor beta chains below were found in one sample sequenced in a study of T cell responses to AZD1222 COVID-19 vaccine. Profiling relied on immunoSEQ multiplex PCR, and the TCRdb table lists in-frame clones only, not all of them. In the table there are around 140,000 clones, roughly nine tenths of which are singletons. The sample consisted of peripheral blood, taken 28 days after the second AZD1222 dose. The source is an adult who received the AZD1222 COVID-19 vaccine.

This clone was counted a few times. CDR3 loop: CASSQEESYNSPLHF. The DNA of the CDR3 is TGCGCCAGCAGCCAAGAAGAGTCCTATAATTCACCCCTCCACTTT. V is TRBV4-1 and J is TRBJ1-6; D remains unclear. Germline lookup yields CDR1 MGHRA and CDR2 YSYEKL. CDR3 length: 15 amino acids. V was cut by 0 bases and J by 1 base, with 4 bases left in between.

This sequence joins TRBV7-9 and TRBJ2-3; D uncertain. The ends were cut back, 1 base at V and 2 bases at J, with 10 bases in the middle. The CDR3 sequence is 15 residues long. Germline V lookup: CDR1 SEHNR, CDR2 FQNEAQ (reference sequence). The CDR3 here is CASSLEGFSTDTQYF. CDR3 sequence (DNA): TGTGCCAGCAGCTTAGAAGGGTTTTCCACAGATACGCAGTATTTT.